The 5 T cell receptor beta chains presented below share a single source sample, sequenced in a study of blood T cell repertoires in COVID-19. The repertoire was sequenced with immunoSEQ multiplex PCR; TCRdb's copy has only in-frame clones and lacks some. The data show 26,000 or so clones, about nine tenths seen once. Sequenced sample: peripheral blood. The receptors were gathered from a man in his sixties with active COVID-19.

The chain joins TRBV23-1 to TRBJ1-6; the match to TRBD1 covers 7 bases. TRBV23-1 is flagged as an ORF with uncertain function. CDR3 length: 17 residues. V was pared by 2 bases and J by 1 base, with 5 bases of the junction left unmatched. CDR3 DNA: TGCGCCAGCAGTCAAGCCCAGGGGGAGTCCTATAATTCACCCCTCCACTTT. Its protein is CASSQAQGESYNSPLHF.

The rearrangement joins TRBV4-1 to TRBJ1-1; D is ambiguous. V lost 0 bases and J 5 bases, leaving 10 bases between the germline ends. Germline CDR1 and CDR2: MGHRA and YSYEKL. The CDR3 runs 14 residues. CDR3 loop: CASSQEEGFTEAFF. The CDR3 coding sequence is TGCGCCAGCAGCCAAGAGGAGGGATTTACTGAAGCTTTCTTT.

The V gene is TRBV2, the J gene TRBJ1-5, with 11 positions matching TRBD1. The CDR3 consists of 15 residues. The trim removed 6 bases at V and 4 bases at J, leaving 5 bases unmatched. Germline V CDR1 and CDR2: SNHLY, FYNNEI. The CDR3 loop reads CASRIGTGGNQPQHF. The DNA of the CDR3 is TGTGCCAGCAGGATCGGGACAGGGGGAAATCAGCCCCAGCATTTT.

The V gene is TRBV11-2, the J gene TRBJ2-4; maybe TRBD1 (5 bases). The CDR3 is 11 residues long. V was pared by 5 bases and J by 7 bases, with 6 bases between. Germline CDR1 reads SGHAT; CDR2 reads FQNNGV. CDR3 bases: TGTGCCAGCAGCCCAGGGAACATTCAGTACTTC. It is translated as CASSPGNIQYF. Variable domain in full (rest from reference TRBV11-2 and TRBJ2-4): EAGVAQSPRYKIIEKRQSVAFWCNPISGHATLYWYQQILGQGPKLLIQFQNNGVVDDSQLPKDRFSAERLKGVDSTLKIQPAKLEDSAVYLCASSPGNIQYFGAGTRLSVL.

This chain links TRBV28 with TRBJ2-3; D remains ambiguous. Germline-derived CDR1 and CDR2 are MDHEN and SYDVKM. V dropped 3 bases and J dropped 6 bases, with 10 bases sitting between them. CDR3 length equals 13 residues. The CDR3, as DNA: TGTGCCAGCAGTTTTTCCAGGTGGGATACGCAGTATTTT. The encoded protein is CASSFSRWDTQYF.